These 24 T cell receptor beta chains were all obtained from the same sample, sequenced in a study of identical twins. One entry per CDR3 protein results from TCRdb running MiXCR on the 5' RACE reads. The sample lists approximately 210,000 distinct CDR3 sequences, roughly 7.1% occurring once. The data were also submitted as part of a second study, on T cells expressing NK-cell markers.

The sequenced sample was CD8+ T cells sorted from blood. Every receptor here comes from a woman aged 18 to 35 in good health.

CDR3 nucleotide sequence: TGCGCCAGCAGCTTTGGACAGGCGTCCTCGGATGAGCAGTTCTTC. Amino acid sequence: CASSFGQASSDEQFF. The chain joins TRBV5-1 to TRBJ2-1; TRBD1 agrees at 7 bases. V lost 2 bases and J lost 8; bases outside the gene matches: 10. This CDR3 has 15 residues. CDR1 and CDR2 from the germline V gene are SGHRS and YFSETQ. Variable domain in full (rest from reference TRBV5-1 and TRBJ2-1): KAGVTQTPRYLIKTRGQQVTLSCSPISGHRSVSWYQQTPGQGLQFLFEYFSETQRNKGNFPGRFSGRQFSNSRSEMNVSTLELGDSALYLCASSFGQASSDEQFFGPGTRLTVL.

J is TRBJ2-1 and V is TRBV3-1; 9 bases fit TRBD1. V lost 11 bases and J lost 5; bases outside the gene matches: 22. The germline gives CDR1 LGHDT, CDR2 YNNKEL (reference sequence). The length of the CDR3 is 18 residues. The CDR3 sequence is CAFTPGQGIPRGDNEQFF. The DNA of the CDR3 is TGTGCCTTCACCCCGGGACAGGGTATCCCTCGGGGAGACAATGAGCAGTTCTTC.

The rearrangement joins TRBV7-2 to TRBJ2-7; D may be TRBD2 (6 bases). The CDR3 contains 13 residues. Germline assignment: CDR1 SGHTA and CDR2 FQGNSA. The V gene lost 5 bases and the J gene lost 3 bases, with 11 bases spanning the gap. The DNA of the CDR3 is TGTGCCAGCAGCCCCGGGGGAGTCTACGAGCAGTACTTC. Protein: CASSPGGVYEQYF.

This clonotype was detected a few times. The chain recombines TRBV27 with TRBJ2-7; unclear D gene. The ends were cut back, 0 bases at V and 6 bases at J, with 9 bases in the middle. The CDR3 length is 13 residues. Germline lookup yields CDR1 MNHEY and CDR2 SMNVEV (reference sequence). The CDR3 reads CASSLSRLGEQYF. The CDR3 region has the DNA TGTGCCAGCAGTTTATCGCGGTTAGGCGAGCAGTACTTC.

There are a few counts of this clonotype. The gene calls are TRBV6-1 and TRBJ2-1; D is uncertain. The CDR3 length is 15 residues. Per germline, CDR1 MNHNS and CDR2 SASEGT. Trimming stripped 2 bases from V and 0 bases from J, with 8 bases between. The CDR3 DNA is TGTGCCAGCAGTGAACAGCAGTTCTCCTACAATGAGCAGTTCTTC. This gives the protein CASSEQQFSYNEQFF.

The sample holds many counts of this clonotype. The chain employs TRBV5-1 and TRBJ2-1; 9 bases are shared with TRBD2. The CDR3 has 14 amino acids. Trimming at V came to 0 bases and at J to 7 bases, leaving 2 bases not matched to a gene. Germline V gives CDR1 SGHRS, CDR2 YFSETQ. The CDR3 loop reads CASSLASGGNEQFF. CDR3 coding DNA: TGCGCCAGCAGCTTGGCCAGCGGGGGGAATGAGCAGTTCTTC.

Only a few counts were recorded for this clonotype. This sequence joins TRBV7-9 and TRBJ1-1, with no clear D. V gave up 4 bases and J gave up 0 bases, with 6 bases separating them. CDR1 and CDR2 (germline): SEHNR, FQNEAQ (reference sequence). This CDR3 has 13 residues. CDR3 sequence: CASSSMMNTEAFF. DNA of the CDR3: TGTGCCAGCAGCTCAATGATGAACACTGAAGCTTTCTTT.

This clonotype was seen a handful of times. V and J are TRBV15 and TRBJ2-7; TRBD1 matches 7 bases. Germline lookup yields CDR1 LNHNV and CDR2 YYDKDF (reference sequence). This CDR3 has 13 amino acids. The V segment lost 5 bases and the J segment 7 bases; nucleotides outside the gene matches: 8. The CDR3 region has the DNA TGTGCCACCAGCGTCAGACAGGGAAGTGAGCAGTACTTC. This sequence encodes CATSVRQGSEQYF.

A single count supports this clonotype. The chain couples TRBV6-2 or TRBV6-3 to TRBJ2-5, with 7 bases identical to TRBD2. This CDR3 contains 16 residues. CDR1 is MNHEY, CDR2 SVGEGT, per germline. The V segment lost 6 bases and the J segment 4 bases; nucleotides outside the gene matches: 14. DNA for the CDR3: TGTGCCAGCAGCCCTCGTCGGACTAGAGGTGGAGAGACCCAGTACTTC. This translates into CASSPRRTRGGETQYF.

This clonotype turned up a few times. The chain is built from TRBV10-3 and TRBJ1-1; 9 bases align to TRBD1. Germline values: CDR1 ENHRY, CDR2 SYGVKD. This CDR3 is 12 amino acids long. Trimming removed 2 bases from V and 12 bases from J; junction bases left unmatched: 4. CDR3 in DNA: TGTGCCATCAGTGAGGGACAGGGGATCACTTTCTTT. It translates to CAISEGQGITFF.

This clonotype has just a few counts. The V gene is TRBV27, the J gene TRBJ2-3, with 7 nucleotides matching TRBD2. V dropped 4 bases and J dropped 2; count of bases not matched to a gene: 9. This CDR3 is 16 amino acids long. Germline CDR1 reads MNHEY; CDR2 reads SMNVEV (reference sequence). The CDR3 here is CASSSLSGSPTDTQYF. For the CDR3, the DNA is TGTGCCAGCAGTTCGCTTAGCGGGTCACCCACAGATACGCAGTATTTT.

This chain's CDR3 is CASSYSSFLYEQYF. The CDR3 bases are TGTGCCAGCAGTTACTCATCGTTCCTATACGAGCAGTACTTC. V gene TRBV6-2 or TRBV6-3 combines with J gene TRBJ2-7; no reliable D call. Germline assignment: CDR1 MNHEY and CDR2 SVGEGT. V lost 0 bases and J 4 bases, leaving 10 bases between the germline ends. The CDR3 has 14 residues.

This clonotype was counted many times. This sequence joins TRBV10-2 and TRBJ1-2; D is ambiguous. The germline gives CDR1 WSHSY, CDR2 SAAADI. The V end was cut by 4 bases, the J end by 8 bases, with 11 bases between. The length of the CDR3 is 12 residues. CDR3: CASSAAGGGYTF. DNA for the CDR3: TGCGCCAGCAGTGCCGCGGGCGGCGGCTACACCTTC.

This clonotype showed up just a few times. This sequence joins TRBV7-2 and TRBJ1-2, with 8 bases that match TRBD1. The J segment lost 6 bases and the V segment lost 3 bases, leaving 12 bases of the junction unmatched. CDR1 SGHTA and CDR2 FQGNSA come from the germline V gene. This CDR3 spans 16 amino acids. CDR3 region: CASSFNTGGWPDGYTF. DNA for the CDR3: TGTGCCAGCAGCTTCAATACAGGGGGTTGGCCGGATGGCTACACCTTC.

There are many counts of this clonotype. CDR3 coding DNA: TGTGCCAGCAGTTTAAAGGGAGGAAACTATGGCTACACCTTC. It is translated as CASSLKGGNYGYTF. This rearrangement joins TRBV12-3 or TRBV12-4 to TRBJ1-2; D is ambiguous. CDR3 length: 14 residues. The germline V and J ends were trimmed by 2 bases and 2 bases, with 9 bases remaining between them.

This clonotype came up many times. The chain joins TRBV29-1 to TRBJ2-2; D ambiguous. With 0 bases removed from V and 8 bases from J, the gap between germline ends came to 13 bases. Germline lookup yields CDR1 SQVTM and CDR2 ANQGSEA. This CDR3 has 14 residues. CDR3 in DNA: TGCAGCGTTGAAGAAGTGTGGAGTTCAGGGGAGCTGTTTTTT. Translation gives CSVEEVWSSGELFF.

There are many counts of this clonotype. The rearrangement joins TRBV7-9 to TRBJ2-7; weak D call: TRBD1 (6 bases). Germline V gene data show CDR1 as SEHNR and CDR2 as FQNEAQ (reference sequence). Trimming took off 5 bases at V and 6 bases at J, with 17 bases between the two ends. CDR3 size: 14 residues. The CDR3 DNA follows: TGTGCCAGCAGCCCCCCAGGGGAAGGGTTCGAGCAGTACTTC. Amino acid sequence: CASSPPGEGFEQYF.

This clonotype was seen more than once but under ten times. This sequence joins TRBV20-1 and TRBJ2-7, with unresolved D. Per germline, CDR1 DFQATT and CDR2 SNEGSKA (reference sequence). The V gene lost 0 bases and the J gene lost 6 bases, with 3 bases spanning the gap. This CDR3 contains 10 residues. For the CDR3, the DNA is TGCAGTGCTAGAGAGGGCGAGCAGTACTTC. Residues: CSAREGEQYF.

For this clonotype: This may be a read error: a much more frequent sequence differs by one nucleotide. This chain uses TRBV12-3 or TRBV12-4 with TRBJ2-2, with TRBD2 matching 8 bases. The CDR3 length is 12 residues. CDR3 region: CVTSVFGGELVF. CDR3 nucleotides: TGCGTGACTAGCGTCTTCGGCGGGGAGCTGGTTTTT.

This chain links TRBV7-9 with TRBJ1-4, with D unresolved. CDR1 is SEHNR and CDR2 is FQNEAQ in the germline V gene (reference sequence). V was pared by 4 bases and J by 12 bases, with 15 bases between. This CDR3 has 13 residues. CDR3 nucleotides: TGTGCCAGCAGCTCCGATTTGACCCGGGAACTGTTTTTT. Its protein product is CASSSDLTRELFF.

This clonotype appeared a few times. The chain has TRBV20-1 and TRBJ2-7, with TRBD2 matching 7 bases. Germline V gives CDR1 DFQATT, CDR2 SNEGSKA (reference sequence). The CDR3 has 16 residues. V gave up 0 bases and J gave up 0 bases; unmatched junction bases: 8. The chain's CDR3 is CSARDPTSVPSYEQYF. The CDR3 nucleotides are TGCAGTGCTAGAGACCCTACTAGCGTACCCTCCTACGAGCAGTACTTC.

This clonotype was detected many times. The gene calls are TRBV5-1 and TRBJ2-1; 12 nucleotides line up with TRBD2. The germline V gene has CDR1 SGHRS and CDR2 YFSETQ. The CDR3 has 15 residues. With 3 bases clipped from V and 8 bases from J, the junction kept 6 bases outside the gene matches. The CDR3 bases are TGCGCCAGCAGCTGGACTAGCGGGATCGTCGATGAGCAGTTCTTC. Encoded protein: CASSWTSGIVDEQFF.

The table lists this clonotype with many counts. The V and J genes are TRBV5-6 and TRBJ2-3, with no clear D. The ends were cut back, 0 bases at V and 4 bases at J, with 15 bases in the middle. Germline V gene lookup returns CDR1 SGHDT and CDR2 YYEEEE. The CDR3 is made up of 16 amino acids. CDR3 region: CASSLAVPADADTQYF. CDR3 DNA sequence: TGTGCCAGCAGCTTGGCAGTTCCTGCCGACGCAGATACGCAGTATTTT. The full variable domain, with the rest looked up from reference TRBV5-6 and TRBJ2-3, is DAGVTQSPTHLIKTRGQQVTLRCSPKSGHDTVSWYQQALGQGPQFIFQYYEEEERQRGNFPDRFSGHQFPNYSSELNVNALLLGDSALYLCASSLAVPADADTQYFGPGTRLTVL.

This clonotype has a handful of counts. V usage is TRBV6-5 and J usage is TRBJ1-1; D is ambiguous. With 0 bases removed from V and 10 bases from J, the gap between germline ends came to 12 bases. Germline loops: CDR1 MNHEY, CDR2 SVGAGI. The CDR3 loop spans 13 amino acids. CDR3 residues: CASSYSIGDSAFF. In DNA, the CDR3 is TGTGCCAGCAGTTACTCGATTGGCGATTCAGCTTTCTTT.